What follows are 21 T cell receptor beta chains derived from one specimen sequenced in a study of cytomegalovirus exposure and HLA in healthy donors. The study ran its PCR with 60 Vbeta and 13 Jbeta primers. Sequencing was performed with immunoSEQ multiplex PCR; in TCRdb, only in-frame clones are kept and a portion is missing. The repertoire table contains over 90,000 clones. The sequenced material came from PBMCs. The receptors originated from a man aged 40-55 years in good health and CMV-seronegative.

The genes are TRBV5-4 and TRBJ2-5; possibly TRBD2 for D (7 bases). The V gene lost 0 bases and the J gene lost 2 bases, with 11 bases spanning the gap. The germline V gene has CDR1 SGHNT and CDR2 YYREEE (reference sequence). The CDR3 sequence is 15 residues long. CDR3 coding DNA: TGTGCCAGCAGCTTGGGGGGGGGCAGACAAGAGACCCAGTACTTC. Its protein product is CASSLGGGRQETQYF.

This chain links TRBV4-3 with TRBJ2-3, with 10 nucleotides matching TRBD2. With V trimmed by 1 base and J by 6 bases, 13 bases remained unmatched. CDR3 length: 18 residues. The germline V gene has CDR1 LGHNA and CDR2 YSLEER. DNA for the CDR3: TGCGCCAGCAGCCAAGCGGGTCCAGCGGGAGGGCCAGCGGATACGCAGTATTTT. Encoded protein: CASSQAGPAGGPADTQYF.

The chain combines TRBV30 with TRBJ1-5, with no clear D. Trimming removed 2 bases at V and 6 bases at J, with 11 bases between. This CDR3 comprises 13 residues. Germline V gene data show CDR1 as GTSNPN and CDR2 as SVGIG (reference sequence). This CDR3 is CAWSSQEGQPQHF. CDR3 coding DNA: TGTGCCTGGAGTAGCCAGGAGGGTCAGCCCCAGCATTTT. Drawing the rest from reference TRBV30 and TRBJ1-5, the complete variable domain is SQTIHQWPATLVQPVGSPLSLECTVEGTSNPNLYWYRQAAGRGLQLLFYSVGIGQISSEVPQNLSASRPQDRQFILSSKKLLLSDSGFYLCAWSSQEGQPQHFGDGTRLSIL.

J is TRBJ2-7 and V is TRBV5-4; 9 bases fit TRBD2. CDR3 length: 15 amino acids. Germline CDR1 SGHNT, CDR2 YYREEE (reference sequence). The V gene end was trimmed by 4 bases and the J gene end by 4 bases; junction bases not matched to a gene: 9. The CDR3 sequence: CASSGSGTSRYEQYF. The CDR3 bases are TGTGCCAGCAGCGGATCCGGGACTAGCCGGTACGAGCAGTACTTC.

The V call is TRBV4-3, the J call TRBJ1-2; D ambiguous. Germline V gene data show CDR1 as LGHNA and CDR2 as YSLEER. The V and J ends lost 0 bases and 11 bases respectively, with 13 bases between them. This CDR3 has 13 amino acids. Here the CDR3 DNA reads TGCGCCAGCAGCCAAGAGGGTCAGACTCCATACACCTTC. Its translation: CASSQEGQTPYTF.

CDR3 sequence (DNA): TGTGCCAGCAGCGCGACTAGCGGGGCATCCTACGAGCAGTACTTC. Translating it yields CASSATSGASYEQYF. The chain recombines TRBV2 with TRBJ2-7; 11 bases line up with TRBD2. Germline V gene sequence: CDR1 SNHLY, CDR2 FYNNEI. This CDR3 is 15 amino acids long. V shed 6 bases, J shed 1 base, and the junction held 5 bases outside the gene matches.

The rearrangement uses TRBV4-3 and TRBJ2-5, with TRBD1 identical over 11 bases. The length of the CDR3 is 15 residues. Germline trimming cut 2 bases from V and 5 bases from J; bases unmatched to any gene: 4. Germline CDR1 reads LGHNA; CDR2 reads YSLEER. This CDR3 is CASSQLDRGPETQYF. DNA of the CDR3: TGCGCCAGCAGCCAACTGGACAGGGGGCCGGAGACCCAGTACTTC.

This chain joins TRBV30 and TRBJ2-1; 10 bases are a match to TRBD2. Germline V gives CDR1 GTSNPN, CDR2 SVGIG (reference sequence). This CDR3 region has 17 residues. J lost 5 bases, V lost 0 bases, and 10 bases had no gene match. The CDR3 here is CAWSVPFGLADHNEQFF. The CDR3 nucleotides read TGTGCCTGGAGTGTACCGTTCGGACTAGCGGATCACAATGAGCAGTTCTTC.

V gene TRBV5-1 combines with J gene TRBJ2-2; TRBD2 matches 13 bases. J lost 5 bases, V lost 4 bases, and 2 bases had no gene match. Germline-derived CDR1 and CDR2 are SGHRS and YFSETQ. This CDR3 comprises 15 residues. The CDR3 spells CASSGTSGVTGELFF. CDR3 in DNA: TGCGCCAGCAGCGGGACTAGCGGGGTGACCGGGGAGCTGTTTTTT.

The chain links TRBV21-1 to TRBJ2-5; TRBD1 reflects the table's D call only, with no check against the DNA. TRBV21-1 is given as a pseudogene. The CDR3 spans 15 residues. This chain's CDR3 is CANPMQTGRQETQYF. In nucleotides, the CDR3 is TGTGCCAACCCAATGCAGACAGGTAGACAAGAGACCCAGTACTTC.

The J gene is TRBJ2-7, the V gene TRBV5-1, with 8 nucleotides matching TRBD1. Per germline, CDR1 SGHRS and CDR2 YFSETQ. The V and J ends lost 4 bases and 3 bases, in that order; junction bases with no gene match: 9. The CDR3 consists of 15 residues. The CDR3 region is CASSPVRTGSYEQYF. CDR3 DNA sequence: TGCGCCAGCAGCCCGGTTAGGACAGGGAGCTACGAGCAGTACTTC.

As DNA, the CDR3 is TGTGCCAGCAGCCGGCGACTAGCGGGAGGGTACGAGCAGTACTTC. Encoded protein: CASSRRLAGGYEQYF. The chain has TRBV5-4 and TRBJ2-7; 14 positions agree with TRBD2. CDR1 and CDR2 (germline): SGHNT, YYREEE (reference sequence). Trimming took 4 bases from V and 4 from J; bases not matched to a gene: 4. The CDR3 spans 15 residues. The full variable domain, in which reference TRBV5-4 and TRBJ2-7 provide the parts outside the CDR3, is ETGVTQSPTHLIKTRGQQVTLRCSSQSGHNTVSWYQQALGQGPQFIFQYYREEENGRGNFPPRFSGLQFPNYSSELNVNALELDDSALYLCASSRRLAGGYEQYFGPGTRLTVT.

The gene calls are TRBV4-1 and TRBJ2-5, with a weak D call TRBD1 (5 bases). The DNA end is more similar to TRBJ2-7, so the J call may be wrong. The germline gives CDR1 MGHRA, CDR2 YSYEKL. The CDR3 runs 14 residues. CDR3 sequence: CASSQEQVLGEQYF. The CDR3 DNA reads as TGCGCCAGCAGCCAAGAACAGGTTTTGGGCGAGCAGTACTTC.

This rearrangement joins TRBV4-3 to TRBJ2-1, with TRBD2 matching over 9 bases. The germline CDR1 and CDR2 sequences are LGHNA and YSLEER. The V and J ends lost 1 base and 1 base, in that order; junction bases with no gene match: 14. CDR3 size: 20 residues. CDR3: CASSQVSGGSGRGSYNEQFF. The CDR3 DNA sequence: TGCGCCAGCAGCCAAGTCTCGGGCGGTAGCGGGAGAGGGTCCTACAATGAGCAGTTCTTC.

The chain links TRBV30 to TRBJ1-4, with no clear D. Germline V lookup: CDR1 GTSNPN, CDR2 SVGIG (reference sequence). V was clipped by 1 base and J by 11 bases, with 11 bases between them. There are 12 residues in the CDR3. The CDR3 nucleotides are TGTGCCTGGAGTGCGGCAGGAGGGAAACTGTTTTTT. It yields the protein CAWSAAGGKLFF.

CDR3 nucleotides: TGCGCCAGCAGCCAAGGGGTCGGGAGCCGTGAGCAGTACTTC. Its protein is CASSQGVGSREQYF. The V and J genes are TRBV4-3 and TRBJ2-7; D is perhaps TRBD2 (6 bases). Germline V gene data show CDR1 as LGHNA and CDR2 as YSLEER. V lost 1 base and J 7 bases, leaving 14 bases between the germline ends. This CDR3 is built from 14 residues.

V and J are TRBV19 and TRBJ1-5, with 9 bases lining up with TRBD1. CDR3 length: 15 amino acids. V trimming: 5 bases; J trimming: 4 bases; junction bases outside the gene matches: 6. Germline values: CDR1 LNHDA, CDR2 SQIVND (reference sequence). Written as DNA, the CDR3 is TGTGCCAGTAGTCCCGGGACAGGGTGGAATCAGCCCCAGCATTTT. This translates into CASSPGTGWNQPQHF.

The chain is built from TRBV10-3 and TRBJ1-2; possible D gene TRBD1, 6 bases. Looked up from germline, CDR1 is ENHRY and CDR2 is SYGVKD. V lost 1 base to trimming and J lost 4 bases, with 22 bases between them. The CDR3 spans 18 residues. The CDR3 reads CAISEWNMGGQDGYGYTF. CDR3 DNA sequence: TGTGCCATCAGTGAGTGGAATATGGGGGGGCAGGACGGCTATGGCTACACCTTC.

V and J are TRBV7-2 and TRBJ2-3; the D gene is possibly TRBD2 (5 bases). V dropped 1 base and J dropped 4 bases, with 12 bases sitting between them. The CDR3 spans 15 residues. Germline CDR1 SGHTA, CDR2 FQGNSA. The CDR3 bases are TGTGCCAGCAGCTTAGGGGCTAGCCCCCCAGATACGCAGTATTTT. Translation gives CASSLGASPPDTQYF.

The CDR3 region is CASSYEGRNYGYTF. CDR3 nucleotides: TGTGCCAGCAGTTACGAGGGCAGAAACTATGGCTACACCTTC. The chain is built from TRBV6-5 and TRBJ1-2; D gene uncertain. CDR3 length equals 14 residues. V dropped 2 bases and J dropped 2 bases, with 9 bases sitting between them. Germline-derived CDR1 and CDR2 are MNHEY and SVGAGI.

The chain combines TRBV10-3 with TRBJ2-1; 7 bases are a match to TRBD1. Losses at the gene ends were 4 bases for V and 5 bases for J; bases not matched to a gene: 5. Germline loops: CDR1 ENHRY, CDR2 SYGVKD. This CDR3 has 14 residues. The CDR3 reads CAISAGGRDNEQFF. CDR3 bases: TGTGCCATCAGTGCAGGGGGTAGGGACAATGAGCAGTTCTTC.